The rows below give T cell receptor beta chains drawn from one sample of a study of T cell changes during pregnancy in multiple sclerosis. Sequenced by immunoSEQ multiplex PCR; TCRdb stores in-frame clones only, minus some. The table records tens of thousands of clones, roughly 90% of them present only once. Sequenced here: CD8+ T cells from peripheral blood mononuclear cells, sampled in the first trimester of pregnancy. These receptors all stem from a female donor with multiple sclerosis, enrolled in a pregnancy study. CDR3s include the opening cysteine and the closing phenylalanine or tryptophan. Fields, in order: J gene, D gene, clone size, V gene, CDR3 DNA, CDR3 protein. A D gene is named only where the DNA matches it firmly. Clone size is not always given. Where it is, it says once, few, many or a class for expanded clones.

J: TRBJ2-7; D: TRBD1; size: NA; V: TRBV5-5; DNA: TGTGCCAGCAGCTTGGGGACAGGGGTTGAGGAAAGGCAGTACTTC; CDR3: CASSLGTGVEERQYF
J: TRBJ2-1; D: NA; size: NA; V: TRBV4-2; DNA: TGTGCCAGCAGCCTGTACCGGGGGGCATCCTACAATGAGCAGTTCTTC; CDR3: CASSLYRGASYNEQFF
J: TRBJ1-2; D: TRBD1; size: NA; V: TRBV9; DNA: TGTGCCAGCAGCGTCCACACGGGGCAGACAGGGCCAAACTATGGCTACACCTTC; CDR3: CASSVHTGQTGPNYGYTF
J: TRBJ2-1; D: NA; size: once; V: TRBV2; DNA: TGTGCCAGCAGTGAATCGGCGGGGACCCGCTCCTACAATGAGCAGTTCTTC; CDR3: CASSESAGTRSYNEQFF
J: TRBJ2-7; D: NA; size: NA; V: TRBV11-2; DNA: TGTGCCAGCTCTGTGGGAGGGGGCTCCTACGAGCAGTACTTC; CDR3: CASSVGGGSYEQYF
J: TRBJ2-1; D: NA; size: NA; V: TRBV29-1; DNA: TGCAGCGTTGAAGAGTTTAGCGGTGTGGGGGTCTTC; CDR3: CSVEEFSGVGVF
J: TRBJ2-7; D: TRBD1; size: NA; V: TRBV5-6; DNA: TGTGCCAGCAGCTTGCCGGGACAGGGGGCCTACGAGCAGTACTTC; CDR3: CASSLPGQGAYEQYF
J: TRBJ2-3; D: TRBD1; size: NA; V: TRBV19; DNA: TGTGCCAGTAGCCGGACAGGGCCTAGCACAGATACGCAGTATTTT; CDR3: CASSRTGPSTDTQYF
J: TRBJ2-7; D: NA; size: NA; V: TRBV7-9; DNA: TGTGCCAGCAGCTTACCAGGGAACTCCTACGAGCAGTACTTC; CDR3: CASSLPGNSYEQYF
J: TRBJ2-3; D: TRBD2; size: NA; V: TRBV4-1; DNA: TGCGCCAGCAGCCAAGAGGCTCTAGCGGGAGGTGTTCGCACAGATACGCAGTATTTT; CDR3: CASSQEALAGGVRTDTQYF
J: TRBJ1-2; D: TRBD1; size: NA; V: TRBV28; DNA: TGTGCCAGCACCTTAAACCGGGACAGGGACTATGGCTACACCTTC; CDR3: CASTLNRDRDYGYTF
J: TRBJ2-7; D: NA; size: NA; V: TRBV19; DNA: TGTGCCAGTAGTATGGCCAGAACCTACGAGCAGTACTTC; CDR3: CASSMARTYEQYF
J: TRBJ1-2; D: NA; size: NA; V: TRBV29-1; DNA: TGCAGCGTTGAATCTGGGAGTGGCTACACCTTC; CDR3: CSVESGSGYTF
J: TRBJ1-1; D: NA; size: NA; V: TRBV6-1; DNA: TGTGCCAGCTTAGAGGCGATCAGGGGCGCTGAAGCTTTCTTT; CDR3: CASLEAIRGAEAFF
J: TRBJ2-1; D: TRBD2; size: NA; V: TRBV6-4; DNA: TGTGCCAGCAGTGACTCGCGGGAGAATAATGAGCAGTTCTTC; CDR3: CASSDSRENNEQFF
J: TRBJ1-1; D: TRBD1; size: NA; V: TRBV7-9; DNA: TGTGCCAGCAGCTTAGACGTGGGCAGGGGGACTGAAGCTTTCTTT; CDR3: CASSLDVGRGTEAFF
J: TRBJ2-2; D: NA; size: NA; V: TRBV7-9; DNA: TGTGCCAGCAGCCCCGGGGGGCAGAACGCCGGGGAGCTGTTTTTT; CDR3: CASSPGGQNAGELFF
J: TRBJ2-1; D: NA; size: NA; V: TRBV4-3; DNA: TGCGCCAGCAGCCAAGATACAGGGTTAACATACAATGAGCAGTTCTTC; CDR3: CASSQDTGLTYNEQFF
J: TRBJ2-2; D: NA; size: NA; V: TRBV4-3; DNA: TGCGCCAGCAGCCAAACGGCGCGGGACACCGGGGAGCTGTTTTTT; CDR3: CASSQTARDTGELFF
J: TRBJ1-1; D: NA; size: NA; V: TRBV10-3; DNA: TGTGCCATCAGTGAGAGGGAGGAAGCTTTCTTT; CDR3: CAISEREEAFF
J: TRBJ2-7; D: NA; size: once; V: TRBV4-1; DNA: TGCGCCAGCAGCCAAGTAGCAGGGAGGTCTCGCGAGCAGTACTTC; CDR3: CASSQVAGRSREQYF
J: TRBJ1-2; D: NA; size: few; V: TRBV27; DNA: TGTGCCAGCCTAAACTATGGCTACACCTTC; CDR3: CASLNYGYTF
J: TRBJ1-1; D: NA; size: NA; V: TRBV4-1; DNA: TGCGCCAGCAGCCCCCACAGTACCGCTATGAACACTGAAGCTTTCTTT; CDR3: CASSPHSTAMNTEAFF
J: TRBJ2-1; D: TRBD2; size: NA; V: TRBV10-3; DNA: TGTGCCATCCGGGAGGAGACCGGTTACAATGAGCAGTTCTTC; CDR3: CAIREETGYNEQFF
J: TRBJ2-1; D: TRBD2; size: NA; V: TRBV5-6; DNA: TGTGCCAGCACCTTCTTAGCGGGGGCATACAATGAGCAGTTCTTC; CDR3: CASTFLAGAYNEQFF
J: TRBJ2-1; D: TRBD2; size: NA; V: TRBV4-1; DNA: TGCGCCAGCAGCCAAGATAATTGGGGGGAGGGCCTTTTCAATGAGCAGTTCTTC; CDR3: CASSQDNWGEGLFNEQFF
J: TRBJ2-1; D: TRBD2; size: NA; V: TRBV27; DNA: TGTGCCAGCAGTTTATCGGGCCAGGGCCTAGCGGGAGAGAATGAGCAGTTCTTC; CDR3: CASSLSGQGLAGENEQFF
J: TRBJ1-5; D: NA; size: NA; V: TRBV4-3; DNA: TGCGCCAGCAGCCAAGACAGGGATAGCAATCAGCCCCAGCATTTT; CDR3: CASSQDRDSNQPQHF
J: TRBJ2-1; D: TRBD2; size: NA; V: TRBV6-4; DNA: TGTGCCAGCAGCGAGCGGGAGGACAATGAGCAGTTCTTC; CDR3: CASSEREDNEQFF
J: TRBJ2-7; D: TRBD1; size: NA; V: TRBV5-1; DNA: TGCGCCAGCAGCGCATCACAGGGGGTTGACTACGAGCAGTACTTC; CDR3: CASSASQGVDYEQYF
J: TRBJ2-7; D: TRBD1; size: NA; V: TRBV7-2; DNA: TGTGCCAGCAGCTTAGGATGGACAGGGGGTTACGAGCAGTACTTC; CDR3: CASSLGWTGGYEQYF
J: TRBJ2-2; D: NA; size: NA; V: TRBV27; DNA: TGTGCCAGCACCCCGGGATTCCCATGGACCGGGGAGCTGTTTTTT; CDR3: CASTPGFPWTGELFF
J: TRBJ2-1; D: TRBD2; size: NA; V: TRBV4-3; DNA: TGCGCCAGCAGCCGAGCGGGGAGCGGGAGTATCGATGAGCAGTTCTTC; CDR3: CASSRAGSGSIDEQFF
J: TRBJ1-1; D: TRBD1; size: NA; V: TRBV27; DNA: TGTGCCAGCAGCAACCGGGACAGGTTGAACACTGAAGCTTTCTTT; CDR3: CASSNRDRLNTEAFF
J: TRBJ2-1; D: TRBD2; size: NA; V: TRBV15; DNA: TGTGCCACCAGCAGAGATGCAAGCGGGAGCTCCTACAATGAGCAGTTCTTC; CDR3: CATSRDASGSSYNEQFF
J: TRBJ2-1; D: NA; size: NA; V: TRBV2; DNA: TGTGCCAGCTTCCGGGTCTCTAAGGTTAGGAGTGAGCAGTTCTTC; CDR3: CASFRVSKVRSEQFF